The clone carrying this T cell receptor (beta chain) was counted many times. Its antigen is still unknown. This record belongs to a study of T cells in Graves' hyperthyroidism and ophthalmopathy. The length of the CDR3 is 14 residues. The V gene lost 8 bases and the J gene lost 7 bases, with 19 bases spanning the gap. Per germline, CDR1 SGHTA and CDR2 FQGNSA. Study-wide findings and caveats: Ophthalmopathy was told apart from stable hyperthyroidism by a 13 V-J model.

Amplification of TCR beta CDR3 regions was performed using RNA transcripts as template. The study used the HTBI primer set for a first-round RT-PCR of the TCR CDR3. TCRdb ran MiXCR on the multiplex PCR reads and lists one entry per CDR3 protein. The sample has 300,000 to 400,000 distinct CDR3 sequences, 15% to 20% seen once. This chain links TRBV7-2 with TRBJ2-3, with D possibly matching TRBD2 (6 bases). Material for sequencing was blood. The sequence was obtained from a woman in her forties or fifties with Graves' hyperthyroidism. As DNA, the CDR3 is TGTGCCAGCCTTAACCCCGGAGGGGCATATACGCAGTATTTT. This translates into CASLNPGGAYTQYF.